Listed below are T cell receptor beta chains from one sample, sequenced in a study of CD8 T cells in ankylosing spondylitis. TCRdb reprocessed the 5' RACE reads via MiXCR and lists one record per CDR3 protein. Of 130,000 to 150,000 distinct CDR3 sequences in the sample, roughly 7.7% were seen once. The sample was synovial fluid, either unsorted or a sorted T cell fraction (not recorded which). The receptors were sampled from a male donor with ankylosing spondylitis. Both conserved end residues are part of each CDR3. A D gene is named only where the DNA matches it firmly. Not all rows give a size; the values are once, few, many and, for expanded clones, a class.

abundance	d_gene	v_gene	len	j_gene	CDR3nt	CDR3aa
-	-	TRBV27	17	TRBJ2-2	TGTGCCAGCAGCTTGTGGGGACGTCTAACGAACACCGGGGAGCTGTTTTTT	CASSLWGRLTNTGELFF
-	TRBD1	TRBV6-2/TRBV6-3	13	TRBJ2-7	TGTGCCAGCAGTCCGGACAGGGCCTACGAGCAGTACTTC	CASSPDRAYEQYF
many	-	TRBV7-3	13	TRBJ1-1	TGTGCCAGCAGCCCACCGGGGGGCGGTGAAGCTTTCTTT	CASSPPGGGEAFF
many	TRBD1	TRBV20-1	16	TRBJ1-2	TGCAGTGCTAGTGCGACAGGGGGCCGCCATAACTATGGCTACACCTTC	CSASATGGRHNYGYTF
-	-	TRBV6-1	14	TRBJ1-1	TGTGCCAGCAGTGAAGCAGGAGTGAACACTGAAGCTTTCTTT	CASSEAGVNTEAFF
-	-	TRBV27	18	TRBJ2-3	TGTGCCAGCAGTTTAAGGCGCCGTGGGAGGAGATTGGCAGATACGCAGTATTTT	CASSLRRRGRRLADTQYF
many	-	TRBV5-1	16	TRBJ2-1	TGCGCCAGCAGCTTGCTAGGGGTGAGCTCCTACAATGAGCAGTTCTTC	CASSLLGVSSYNEQFF
-	TRBD1	TRBV7-2	16	TRBJ2-2	TGTGCCAGCAGCTCCCGACCGACAGGGGGAACCGGGGAGCTGTTTTTT	CASSSRPTGGTGELFF
-	-	TRBV4-2	15	TRBJ1-4	TGTGCCAGCAGCCAAGGGGGACTGTCTAATGAAAAACTGTTTTTT	CASSQGGLSNEKLFF
-	-	TRBV28	14	TRBJ1-2	TGTGCCAGCAGTTGGGCCTATTTATACTATGGCTACACCTTC	CASSWAYLYYGYTF
few	TRBD1	TRBV12-3/TRBV12-4	13	TRBJ2-7	TGTGCCAGCAGTGGGGACAGGGAAAGCGAGCAGTACTTC	CASSGDRESEQYF
many	TRBD1	TRBV2	16	TRBJ2-6	TGTGCCAGCATTCCGGACAGGGTCTCTGGGGCCAACGTCCTGACTTTC	CASIPDRVSGANVLTF
many	-	TRBV5-1	14	TRBJ2-7	TGCGCCAGCAGCCTTACCGCCGCCCAGTACGAGCAGTACTTC	CASSLTAAQYEQYF
few	-	TRBV29-1	11	TRBJ1-2	TGCAGCGTTGCAGACCCCTATGGCTACACCTTC	CSVADPYGYTF
many	-	TRBV5-1	17	TRBJ2-1	TGCGCCAGCAGCTCAATGGGGGGCGGTAGCTCCTACAATGAGCAGTTCTTC	CASSSMGGGSSYNEQFF
few	TRBD2	TRBV20-1	15	TRBJ2-1	TGCAGTGCTAGAAGATGGCGGGGGGGTGGCAATGAGCAGTTCTTC	CSARRWRGGGNEQFF
few	TRBD1	TRBV5-1	16	TRBJ2-2	TGCGCCAGCAGCCCCACAGGGGGCCCGACCACCGGGGAGCTGTTTTTT	CASSPTGGPTTGELFF
many	-	TRBV4-2	13	TRBJ2-5	TGTGCCAGCAGCCAAGGGCAGGGGGAGACCCAGTACTTC	CASSQGQGETQYF
few	-	TRBV6-1	14	TRBJ2-1	TGTGCCAGCAGTGAAGTCTTCCAGGGATCTGAGCAGTTCTTC	CASSEVFQGSEQFF
-	TRBD2	TRBV27	13	TRBJ2-3	TGTGCCAGCCGACTAGCGGGAGGCGATACGCAGTATTTT	CASRLAGGDTQYF
-	TRBD2	TRBV20-1	16	TRBJ2-1	TGCAGTGCTAGAAATAAGGGACTAGCGGAAGGCAATGAGCAGTTCTTC	CSARNKGLAEGNEQFF
many	-	TRBV7-9	15	TRBJ2-2	TGTGCCAGCAGCTTAGCTCGGGAGAACACCGGGGAGCTGTTTTTT	CASSLARENTGELFF
few	TRBD1	TRBV10-2	15	TRBJ1-4	TGCGCCAGCAGTGAGAGGAGACAGGGAACCGAAAAACTGTTTTTT	CASSERRQGTEKLFF
few	-	TRBV20-1	16	TRBJ1-3	TGCAGTGCTTCTAGGGTGGGTCTTGGAGCTGGAAACACCATATATTTT	CSASRVGLGAGNTIYF